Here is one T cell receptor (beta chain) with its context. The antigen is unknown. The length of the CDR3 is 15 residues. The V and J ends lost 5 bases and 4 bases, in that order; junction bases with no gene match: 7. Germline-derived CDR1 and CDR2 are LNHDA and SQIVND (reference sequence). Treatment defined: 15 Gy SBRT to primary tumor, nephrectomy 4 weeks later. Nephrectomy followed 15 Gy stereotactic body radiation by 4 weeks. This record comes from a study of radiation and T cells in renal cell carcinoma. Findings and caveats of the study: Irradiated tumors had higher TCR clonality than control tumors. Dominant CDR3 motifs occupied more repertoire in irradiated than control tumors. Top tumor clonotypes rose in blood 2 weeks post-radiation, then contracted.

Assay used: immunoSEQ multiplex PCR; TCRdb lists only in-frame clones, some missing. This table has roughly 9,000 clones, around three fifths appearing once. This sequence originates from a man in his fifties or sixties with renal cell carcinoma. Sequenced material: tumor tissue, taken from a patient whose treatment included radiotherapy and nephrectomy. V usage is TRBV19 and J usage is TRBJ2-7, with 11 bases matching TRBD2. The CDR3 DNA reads TGTGCCAGTAGTCTCACTAGCGGGAGTGGGTACGAGCAGTACTTC. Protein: CASSLTSGSGYEQYF.